Presented here are 18 T cell receptor beta chains from one specimen sequenced in a study of blood T cell repertoires in COVID-19 (dated by TCRdb to the early 2020s). Libraries were built with the immunoSEQ multiplex PCR assay. TCRdb mirrors the immuneACCESS table, restricted to in-frame sequences. Some clones are absent from its copies; in checked studies, under half trace to an unresolved V gene, and the reason for the others is unknown. Recorded for this sample are roughly 200,000 clones; around four fifths of them occurred a single time. The ten largest clones add up to 15% to 20% of the sample. Sequencing used peripheral blood. Receptors were obtained from a woman at least 80 years old with active or convalescent COVID-19.

This chain links TRBV7-8 with TRBJ1-3; TRBD1 agrees at 10 bases. Germline-derived CDR1 and CDR2 are SGHVS and FQNEAQ. With 2 bases clipped from V and 3 bases from J, the junction kept 13 bases outside the gene matches. CDR3 length: 19 residues. The CDR3 DNA reads as TGTGCCAGCAGCTTATTCGTTCTTCCGGGACAGGGGATTGGAAACACCATATATTTT. Amino acids: CASSLFVLPGQGIGNTIYF.

The chain employs TRBV7-3 and TRBJ2-1; D is unclear. This CDR3 is built from 13 residues. The germline V gene has CDR1 SGHTA and CDR2 FQGTGA. V lost 4 bases, J lost 7 bases, and 11 bases lay in between. For the CDR3, the DNA is TGTGCCAGCAGCTCCTATTTTAATAATGAGCAGTTCTTC. Translation gives CASSSYFNNEQFF.

V usage is TRBV6-5 and J usage is TRBJ2-5; D might be TRBD1 (6 bases). Germline values: CDR1 MNHEY, CDR2 SVGAGI. CDR3 size: 11 residues. V lost 6 bases and J lost 5, with 7 bases in between. CDR3: CASSRGETQYF. CDR3 nucleotides: TGTGCCAGCAGCAGGGGTGAGACCCAGTACTTC.

This chain connects TRBV6-4 to TRBJ2-7, with 8 bases that match TRBD2. The ends lost 4 bases at V and 6 bases at J; junction bases unmatched: 11. The CDR3 runs 15 residues. Germline V CDR1 and CDR2: MRHNA, SNTAGT. The DNA of the CDR3 is TGTGCCAGCAGTGTGGAAGCGGGGGCCTTACGCGAGCAGTACTTC. Protein product: CASSVEAGALREQYF.

This rearrangement joins TRBV6-5 to TRBJ2-5, with D maybe TRBD2 (5 bases). The CDR3 has 14 residues. The germline V and J ends were trimmed by 8 bases and 1 base, with 14 bases remaining between them. Germline assignment: CDR1 MNHEY and CDR2 SVGAGI. The CDR3 DNA reads TGTGCCAGCTTACCTGGCGGGCTCCAAGAGACCCAGTACTTC. It is translated as CASLPGGLQETQYF.

The chain links TRBV5-3 to TRBJ2-5, with 14 bases fitting TRBD2. TRBV5-3 is known as an ORF, though its function is uncertain. Unmatched junction bases numbered 6, after V lost 4 bases and J lost 4 bases. This CDR3 spans 16 amino acids. DNA for the CDR3: TGTGCCAGAAGCATGGGACTAGCGGGAGTGGGAGAGACCCAGTACTTC. Amino acid sequence: CARSMGLAGVGETQYF.

J is TRBJ2-3 and V is TRBV28; a possible D gene is TRBD2 (6 bases). CDR3 length: 15 amino acids. Trimming stripped 5 bases from V and 2 bases from J, with 14 bases between. Germline values: CDR1 MDHEN, CDR2 SYDVKM. CDR3: CASSPTRTYTDTQYF. The CDR3 DNA is TGTGCCAGCAGTCCGACTAGAACCTACACAGATACGCAGTATTTT.

Only a few counts were recorded for this clone. The rearrangement uses TRBV5-1 and TRBJ2-7; TRBD1 agrees at 9 bases. Germline V gene sequence: CDR1 SGHRS, CDR2 YFSETQ. The CDR3 has 17 amino acids. The trim removed 0 bases at V and 2 bases at J, leaving 9 bases unmatched. The chain's CDR3 is CASSLAVGTGGAYEQYF. CDR3 coding DNA: TGCGCCAGCAGCTTGGCCGTTGGTACAGGGGGCGCCTACGAGCAGTACTTC. Together with reference TRBV5-1 and TRBJ2-7, the CDR3 gives the full variable domain: KAGVTQTPRYLIKTRGQQVTLSCSPISGHRSVSWYQQTPGQGLQFLFEYFSETQRNKGNFPGRFSGRQFSNSRSEMNVSTLELGDSALYLCASSLAVGTGGAYEQYFGPGTRLTVT.

V gene TRBV6-5 combines with J gene TRBJ1-2; D unresolved. The germline CDR1 and CDR2 sequences are MNHEY and SVGAGI. This CDR3 has 15 residues. V shed 0 bases and J shed 5 bases, with 13 bases lying between them. In DNA form, the CDR3 reads TGTGCCAGCAGTTACTCCGGACTGAGCTTTTATGGCTACACCTTC. Translation: CASSYSGLSFYGYTF.

J is TRBJ2-2 and V is TRBV28; maybe TRBD2 (5 bases). Trimming removed 6 bases from V and 8 bases from J, with 10 bases in between. Per the germline V gene, CDR1 is MDHEN and CDR2 is SYDVKM. This CDR3 has 12 residues. Here the CDR3 reads CASSRDRGELFF. The CDR3 nucleotides are TGTGCCAGCAGCCGGGATAGAGGGGAGCTGTTTTTT.

The chain combines TRBV7-2 with TRBJ1-3, with D uncertain. V lost 0 bases to trimming and J lost 4 bases, with 13 bases between them. The V gene's germline CDR1 is SGHTA and CDR2 FQGNSA. The CDR3 totals 16 residues. The DNA for the CDR3 is TGTGCCAGCAGCTTAGCTGCGGGCGCGGGAGGAAACACCATATATTTT. As protein: CASSLAAGAGGNTIYF. The entire variable domain, with the rest obtained from reference TRBV7-2 and TRBJ1-3, is as follows: GAGVSQSPSNKVTEKGKDVELRCDPISGHTALYWYRQSLGQGLEFLIYFQGNSAPDKSGLPSDRFSAERTGGSVSTLTIQRTQQEDSAVYLCASSLAAGAGGNTIYFGEGSWLTVV.

This sequence joins TRBV6-2 or TRBV6-3 and TRBJ2-3; 10 bases are a match to TRBD1. The CDR3 loop spans 16 amino acids. Germline assignment: CDR1 MNHEY and CDR2 SVGEGT. V dropped 4 bases and J dropped 4; count of bases not matched to a gene: 8. The CDR3 here is CASSFGSTGGSDTQYF. The CDR3 DNA sequence: TGTGCCAGCAGTTTCGGATCGACAGGGGGCTCAGATACGCAGTATTTT.

This clone was seen more than once but under ten times. V and J are TRBV4-3 and TRBJ1-3; D is uncertain. This CDR3 has 15 residues. V shed 1 base and J shed 0 bases, with 7 bases lying between them. Germline values: CDR1 LGHNA, CDR2 YSLEER. Written as DNA, the CDR3 is TGCGCCAGCAGCCAAGCATATAGCTCTGGAAACACCATATATTTT. Amino acids: CASSQAYSSGNTIYF.

Concerning this clone itself: Germline and junction disagree at one end, which may indicate a read error. The chain links TRBV6-2 or TRBV6-3 to TRBJ2-6, with 9 bases matching TRBD1. This CDR3 is 14 amino acids long. Germline V lookup: CDR1 MNHEY, CDR2 SVGEGT. CDR3 protein: CASSHDRGVNVLTF. The CDR3 DNA follows: TGTGCCAGCAGTCACGACAGGGGGGTCAACGTCCTGACTTTC.

The chain combines TRBV7-2 with TRBJ1-2; 7 nucleotides align to TRBD1. Trimming removed 4 bases from V and 3 bases from J; junction bases left unmatched: 5. Germline values: CDR1 SGHTA, CDR2 FQGNSA. The CDR3 length is 14 residues. This CDR3 is CASSSPQGDYGYTF. CDR3 bases: TGTGCCAGCAGCTCACCGCAGGGGGACTATGGCTACACCTTC.

This clone was detected only once. The J gene is TRBJ1-1, the V gene TRBV27; 8 bases line up with TRBD1. The CDR3 runs to 18 residues. Germline CDR1 is MNHEY and CDR2 is SMNVEV (reference sequence). With V trimmed by 6 bases and J by 11 bases, 26 bases remained unmatched. CDR3 nucleotide sequence: TGTGCCAGCAGGAGAGGACAGGGAACTACCTCTGAAACGGGGAGGGCTTTCTTT. Translated: CASRRGQGTTSETGRAFF.

This sequence joins TRBV5-1 and TRBJ1-1, with D possibly matching TRBD1 (5 bases). CDR3 length equals 15 residues. V gave up 0 bases and J gave up 4 bases, with 13 bases separating them. Germline V CDR1 and CDR2: SGHRS, YFSETQ. The CDR3 spells CASSLVGEGVTEAFF. Written as DNA, the CDR3 is TGCGCCAGCAGCTTGGTAGGGGAAGGGGTCACTGAAGCTTTCTTT.

The rearrangement links TRBV2 to TRBJ2-2; 16 positions agree with TRBD2. Germline lookup yields CDR1 SNHLY and CDR2 FYNNEI. Losses at the gene ends were 4 bases for V and 5 bases for J; bases not matched to a gene: 7. This CDR3 has 18 residues. The CDR3 nucleotides read TGTGCCAGCAGTGGAAAACCGGGACTAGCGGGAGGGACCGGGGAGCTGTTTTTT. The encoded protein is CASSGKPGLAGGTGELFF.